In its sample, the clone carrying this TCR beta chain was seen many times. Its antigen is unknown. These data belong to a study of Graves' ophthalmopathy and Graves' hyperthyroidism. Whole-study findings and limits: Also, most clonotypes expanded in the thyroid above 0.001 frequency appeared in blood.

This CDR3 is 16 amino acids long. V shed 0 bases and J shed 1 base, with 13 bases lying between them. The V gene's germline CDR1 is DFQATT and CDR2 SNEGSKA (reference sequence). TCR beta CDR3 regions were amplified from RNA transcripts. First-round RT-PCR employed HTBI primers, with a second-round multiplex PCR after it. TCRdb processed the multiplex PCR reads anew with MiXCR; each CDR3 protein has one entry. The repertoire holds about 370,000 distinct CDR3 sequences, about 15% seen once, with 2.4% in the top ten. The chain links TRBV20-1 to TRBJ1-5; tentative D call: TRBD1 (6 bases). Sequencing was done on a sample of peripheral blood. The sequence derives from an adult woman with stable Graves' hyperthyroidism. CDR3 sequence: CSARDQKGVSNQPQHF. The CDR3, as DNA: TGCAGTGCTAGAGATCAGAAGGGGGTGAGCAATCAGCCCCAGCATTTT.